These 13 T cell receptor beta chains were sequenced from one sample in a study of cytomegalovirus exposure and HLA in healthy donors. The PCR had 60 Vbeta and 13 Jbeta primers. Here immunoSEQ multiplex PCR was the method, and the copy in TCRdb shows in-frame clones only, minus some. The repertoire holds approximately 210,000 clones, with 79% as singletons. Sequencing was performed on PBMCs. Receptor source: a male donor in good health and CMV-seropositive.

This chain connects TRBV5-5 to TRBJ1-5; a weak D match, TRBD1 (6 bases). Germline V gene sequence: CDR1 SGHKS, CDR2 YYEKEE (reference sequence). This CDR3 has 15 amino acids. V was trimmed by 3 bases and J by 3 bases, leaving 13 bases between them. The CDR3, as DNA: TGTGCCAGCAGCTCAGGGGAAAGGGACAATCAGCCCCAGCATTTT. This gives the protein CASSSGERDNQPQHF. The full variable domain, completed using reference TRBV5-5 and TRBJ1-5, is DAGVTQSPTHLIKTRGQQVTLRCSPISGHKSVSWYQQVLGQGPQFIFQYYEKEERGRGNFPDRFSARQFPNYSSELNVNALLLGDSALYLCASSSGERDNQPQHFGDGTRLSIL.

CDR3 DNA sequence: TGTGCCAGCAGCTTGTCCGTAACTGAAGCTTTCTTT. Encoded protein: CASSLSVTEAFF. The V call is TRBV5-4, the J call TRBJ1-1; the D is unclear. The germline CDR1 and CDR2 sequences are SGHNT and YYREEE (reference sequence). CDR3 length equals 12 residues. V was cut by 1 base and J by 5 bases, with 6 bases left in between.

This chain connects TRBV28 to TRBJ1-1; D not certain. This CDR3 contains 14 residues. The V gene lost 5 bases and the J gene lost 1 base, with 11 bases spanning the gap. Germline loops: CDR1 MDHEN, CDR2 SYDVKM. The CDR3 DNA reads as TGTGCCAGCAGTCCCCATACACCGAACACTGAAGCTTTCTTT. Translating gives CASSPHTPNTEAFF.

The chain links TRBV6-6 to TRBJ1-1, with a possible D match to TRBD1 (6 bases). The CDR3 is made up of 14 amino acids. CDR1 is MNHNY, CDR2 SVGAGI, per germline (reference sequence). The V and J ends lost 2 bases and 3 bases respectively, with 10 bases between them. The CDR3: CASSYDRLDTEAFF. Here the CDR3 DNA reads TGTGCCAGCAGTTACGACAGGTTGGACACTGAAGCTTTCTTT.

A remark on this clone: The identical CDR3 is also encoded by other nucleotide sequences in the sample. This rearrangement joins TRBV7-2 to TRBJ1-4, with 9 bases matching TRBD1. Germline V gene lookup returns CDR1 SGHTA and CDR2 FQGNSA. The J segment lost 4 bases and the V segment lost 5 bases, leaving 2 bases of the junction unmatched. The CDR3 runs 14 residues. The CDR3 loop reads CASSLTGGNEKLFF. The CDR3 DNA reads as TGTGCCAGCAGCCTGACAGGGGGTAATGAAAAACTGTTTTTT.

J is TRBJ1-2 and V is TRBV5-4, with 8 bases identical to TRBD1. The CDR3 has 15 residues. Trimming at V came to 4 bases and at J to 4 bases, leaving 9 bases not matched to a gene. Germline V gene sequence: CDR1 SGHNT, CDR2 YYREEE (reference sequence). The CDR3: CASSLRQGPGYGYTF. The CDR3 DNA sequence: TGTGCCAGCAGCCTTAGACAGGGGCCGGGCTATGGCTACACCTTC.

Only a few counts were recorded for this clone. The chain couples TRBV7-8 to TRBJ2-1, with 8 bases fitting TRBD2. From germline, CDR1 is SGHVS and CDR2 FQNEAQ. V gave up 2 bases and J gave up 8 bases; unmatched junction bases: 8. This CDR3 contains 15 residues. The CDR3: CASSLMPGGLYEQFF. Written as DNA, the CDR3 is TGTGCCAGCAGCTTAATGCCGGGGGGGCTTTATGAGCAGTTCTTC.

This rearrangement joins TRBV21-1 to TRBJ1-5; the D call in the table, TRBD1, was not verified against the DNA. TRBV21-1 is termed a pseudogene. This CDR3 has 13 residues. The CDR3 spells CASSKEKGQPQHF. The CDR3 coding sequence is TGTGCCAGCAGCAAAGAGAAGGGGCAGCCCCAGCATTTT.

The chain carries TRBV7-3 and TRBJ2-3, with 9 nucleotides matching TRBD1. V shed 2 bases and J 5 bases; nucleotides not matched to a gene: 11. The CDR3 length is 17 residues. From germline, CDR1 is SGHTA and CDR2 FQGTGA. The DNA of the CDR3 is TGTGCCAGCAGCTTAGTATTTGCGACAGGGGGGGAAGATACGCAGTATTTT. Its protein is CASSLVFATGGEDTQYF.

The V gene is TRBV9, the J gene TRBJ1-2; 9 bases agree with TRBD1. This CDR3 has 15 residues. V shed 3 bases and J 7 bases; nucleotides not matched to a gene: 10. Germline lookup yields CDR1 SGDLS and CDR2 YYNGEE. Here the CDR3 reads CASSGTNRGRGGYTF. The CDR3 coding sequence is TGTGCCAGCAGCGGGACCAACAGGGGGCGAGGTGGCTACACCTTC. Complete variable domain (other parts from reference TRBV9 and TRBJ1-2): DSGVTQTPKHLITATGQRVTLRCSPRSGDLSVYWYQQSLDQGLQFLIQYYNGEERAKGNILERFSAQQFPDLHSELNLSSLELGDSALYFCASSGTNRGRGGYTFGSGTRLTVV.

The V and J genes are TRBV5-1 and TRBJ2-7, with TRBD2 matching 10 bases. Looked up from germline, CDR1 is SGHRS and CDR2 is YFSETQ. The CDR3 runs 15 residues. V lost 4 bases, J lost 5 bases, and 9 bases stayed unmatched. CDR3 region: CASSPSGRARDEQYF. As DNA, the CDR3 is TGCGCCAGCAGCCCCAGCGGGAGGGCCCGGGACGAGCAGTACTTC.

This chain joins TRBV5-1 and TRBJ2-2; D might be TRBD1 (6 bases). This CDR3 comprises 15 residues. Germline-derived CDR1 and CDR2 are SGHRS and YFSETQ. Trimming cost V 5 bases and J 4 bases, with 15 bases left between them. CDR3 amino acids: CASRPTGGRTGELFF. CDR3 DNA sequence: TGCGCCAGCAGGCCGACAGGCGGGCGCACCGGGGAGCTGTTTTTT.

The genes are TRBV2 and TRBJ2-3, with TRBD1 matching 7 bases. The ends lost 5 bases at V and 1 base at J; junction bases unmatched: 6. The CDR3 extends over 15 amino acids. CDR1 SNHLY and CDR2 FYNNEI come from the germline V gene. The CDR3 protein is CASSRRQGRTDTQYF. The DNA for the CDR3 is TGTGCCAGCAGTCGTCGACAGGGCCGCACAGATACGCAGTATTTT.